Each of the 31 T cell receptor beta chains below was sequenced from the same sample in a study of Ad26.COV2.S vaccination and SARS-CoV-2 variants. Repertoires were generated with immunoSEQ multiplex PCR, while TCRdb's copy carries only in-frame clones and drops some. This table holds about 350,000 clones, 92% found once. The specimen comprised peripheral blood, sampled after recovery from COVID-19. Source of these receptors: a human donor who had recovered from COVID-19.

The V call is TRBV9, the J call TRBJ1-3, with 8 bases aligning to TRBD1. Trimming took 0 bases from V and 4 from J; bases not matched to a gene: 12. Germline V CDR1 and CDR2: SGDLS, YYNGEE. The CDR3 runs to 18 residues. The chain's CDR3 is CASSVEYPGGASGNTIYF. CDR3 coding DNA: TGTGCCAGCAGCGTAGAGTATCCAGGGGGCGCGTCGGGAAACACCATATATTTT.

The rearrangement joins TRBV5-1 to TRBJ1-2, with TRBD1 identical over 8 bases. Germline CDR1 SGHRS, CDR2 YFSETQ. This CDR3 has 13 amino acids. Trimming at V came to 5 bases and at J to 7 bases, leaving 7 bases not matched to a gene. The CDR3 sequence is CASRTGVNSGYTF. The CDR3 nucleotides read TGCGCCAGCAGGACAGGGGTGAATAGTGGCTACACCTTC.

This chain uses TRBV5-1 with TRBJ2-5; D gene unclear. The V gene lost 7 bases and the J gene lost 5 bases, with 21 bases spanning the gap. Germline values: CDR1 SGHRS, CDR2 YFSETQ. CDR3 length: 15 amino acids. The CDR3 sequence is CASSASGDLRETQYF. The CDR3 DNA reads TGCGCCAGCTCAGCTTCGGGTGATTTAAGGGAGACCCAGTACTTC.

The V and J genes are TRBV7-2 and TRBJ2-1; D possibly corresponds to TRBD2 (7 bases). Germline V gene lookup returns CDR1 SGHTA and CDR2 FQGNSA. V was pared by 2 bases and J by 3 bases, with 11 bases between. The CDR3 is made up of 15 amino acids. CDR3 sequence (DNA): TGTGCCAGCAGCTTAAAGGGGGGGGACTACAATGAGCAGTTCTTC. It is translated as CASSLKGGDYNEQFF.

The rearrangement joins TRBV3-1 (or the pseudogene TRBV3-2) to TRBJ2-7; a weak D match, TRBD1 (6 bases). The length of the CDR3 is 16 residues. The V end lost 3 bases, the J end lost 0 bases, and 15 bases lay between the germline ends. Germline lookup yields CDR1 LGHDT and CDR2 YNNKEL (reference sequence). CDR3 coding DNA: TGTGCCAGCAGCCAGGGACACCTAGCTATCTCCTACGAGCAGTACTTC. Its translation: CASSQGHLAISYEQYF.

The chain couples TRBV5-6 to TRBJ2-6; D call uncertain. V was shortened by 2 bases and J by 1 base, with 16 bases between the two germline ends. CDR3 size: 18 residues. Germline V gene data show CDR1 as SGHDT and CDR2 as YYEEEE. This CDR3 is CASSFPGRGLSGANVLTF. The CDR3 DNA sequence: TGTGCCAGCAGCTTTCCCGGGCGAGGTCTATCTGGGGCCAACGTCCTGACTTTC.

The CDR3 reads CASSVQGRSYEQYF. CDR3 DNA sequence: TGCGCCAGCAGCGTCCAGGGGCGCTCCTACGAGCAGTACTTC. The chain is built from TRBV5-1 and TRBJ2-7; D possibly corresponds to TRBD1 (6 bases). Germline V lookup: CDR1 SGHRS, CDR2 YFSETQ. Trimming removed 4 bases at V and 0 bases at J, with 11 bases between. The CDR3 runs 14 residues. The entire variable domain, with the rest obtained from reference TRBV5-1 and TRBJ2-7, is as follows: KAGVTQTPRYLIKTRGQQVTLSCSPISGHRSVSWYQQTPGQGLQFLFEYFSETQRNKGNFPGRFSGRQFSNSRSEMNVSTLELGDSALYLCASSVQGRSYEQYFGPGTRLTVT.

The chain joins TRBV9 to TRBJ1-1, with D possibly matching TRBD1 (5 bases). The CDR3 runs to 14 residues. Per germline, CDR1 SGDLS and CDR2 YYNGEE. V shed 4 bases and J shed 4 bases, with 14 bases lying between them. The CDR3 DNA sequence: TGTGCCAGCAGCACCCACCAGGGACGCACTGAAGCTTTCTTT. It yields the protein CASSTHQGRTEAFF.

The rearrangement joins TRBV5-1 to TRBJ2-6; D is ambiguous. There are 15 residues in the CDR3. CDR1 is SGHRS and CDR2 is YFSETQ in the germline V gene. Deletions cut 2 bases from V and 0 bases from J, with 6 bases between. CDR3 region: CASSLGFSGANVLTF. CDR3 coding DNA: TGCGCCAGCAGCTTAGGATTCTCTGGGGCCAACGTCCTGACTTTC.

The J gene is TRBJ2-1, the V gene TRBV12-5; possibly TRBD1 for D (5 bases). V was trimmed by 2 bases and J by 4 bases, leaving 9 bases between them. The CDR3 runs to 14 residues. Germline loops: CDR1 LGHNT, CDR2 FRNRAP. This chain's CDR3 is CASGLQGSYNEQFF. The CDR3 region has the DNA TGTGCTAGTGGTTTGCAGGGATCGTACAATGAGCAGTTCTTC.

This rearrangement joins TRBV7-9 to TRBJ2-7; a possible D gene is TRBD1 (5 bases). With 1 base removed from V and 0 bases from J, the gap between germline ends came to 10 bases. Germline CDR1 is SEHNR and CDR2 is FQNEAQ (reference sequence). The CDR3 extends over 15 amino acids. The CDR3 bases are TGTGCCAGCAGCTTAGGACAGCTAAGCTCCTACGAGCAGTACTTC. Amino acid sequence: CASSLGQLSSYEQYF.

This sequence joins TRBV20-1 and TRBJ2-3; 11 bases fit TRBD1. The V gene end was trimmed by 6 bases and the J gene end by 3 bases; junction bases not matched to a gene: 8. The CDR3 is 15 residues long. CDR1 is DFQATT and CDR2 is SNEGSKA in the germline V gene (reference sequence). The DNA for the CDR3 is TGCAGTGCCAGTGAGGGACAGGGGGGGACAGATACGCAGTATTTT. As protein: CSASEGQGGTDTQYF.

This chain's CDR3 is CASSQVTETGVPSSTDTQYF. The CDR3 nucleotides read TGCGCCAGCAGCCAAGTTACCGAGACAGGGGTACCAAGTAGCACAGATACGCAGTATTTT. V gene TRBV4-1 combines with J gene TRBJ2-3; 8 bases line up with TRBD1. Germline V gene lookup returns CDR1 MGHRA and CDR2 YSYEKL. J was trimmed by 0 bases and V by 1 base; bases with no gene match: 15. This CDR3 comprises 20 residues.

The chain employs TRBV4-3 and TRBJ1-5, with D possibly TRBD1 on 6 matching bases. Trimming pared 0 bases from V and 4 bases from J, leaving 25 bases between. Germline assignment: CDR1 LGHNA and CDR2 YSLEER. The CDR3 spans 20 residues. CDR3 loop: CASSQEGGVGNHSWNQPQHF. The CDR3 bases are TGCGCCAGCAGCCAAGAAGGGGGAGTCGGCAATCATAGCTGGAATCAGCCCCAGCATTTT.

The chain employs TRBV27 and TRBJ1-1; perhaps TRBD1 as D (6 bases). V was cut by 7 bases and J by 0 bases, with 15 bases left in between. This CDR3 has 15 residues. The germline V gene encodes CDR1 MNHEY and CDR2 SMNVEV (reference sequence). The CDR3 DNA reads TGTGCCAGCACTTCCTCCGGGACATTGAACACTGAAGCTTTCTTT. It is translated as CASTSSGTLNTEAFF.

This clone was counted a single time. The chain employs TRBV19 and TRBJ1-1, with D unresolved. V was shortened by 4 bases and J by 1 base, with 1 base between the two germline ends. This CDR3 comprises 11 residues. Germline-derived CDR1 and CDR2 are LNHDA and SQIVND (reference sequence). CDR3 DNA: TGTGCCAGTAGTAAGAACACTGAAGCTTTCTTT. This gives the protein CASSKNTEAFF.

V and J are TRBV4-1 and TRBJ1-1, with TRBD1 identical over 8 bases. Germline loops: CDR1 MGHRA, CDR2 YSYEKL. The CDR3 runs to 15 residues. Unmatched junction bases numbered 6, after V lost 5 bases and J lost 1 base. In nucleotides, the CDR3 is TGCGCCAGCAGCGCAGGACAGGGATCGAACACTGAAGCTTTCTTT. Residues: CASSAGQGSNTEAFF.

A single count supports this clone. This chain uses TRBV28 with TRBJ1-2; D gene uncertain. CDR3 length: 13 residues. V shed 6 bases and J shed 4 bases, with 12 bases lying between them. Germline V lookup: CDR1 MDHEN, CDR2 SYDVKM. The CDR3, as DNA: TGTGCCAGCAGCGAGAAGGGATTCTATGGCTACACCTTC. This translates into CASSEKGFYGYTF.

The rearrangement links TRBV10-3 to TRBJ2-5; TRBD2 aligns across 12 bases. The V and J ends lost 5 bases and 7 bases, in that order; junction bases with no gene match: 5. Germline CDR1 and CDR2: ENHRY and SYGVKD. This CDR3 region has 14 residues. In nucleotides, the CDR3 is TGTGCCATCAGTTCGACTAGCGGGGGTGTGACCCAGTACTTC. Protein: CAISSTSGGVTQYF.

In the case of this clone: Other DNA variants within this sample encode the same CDR3. V and J are TRBV9 and TRBJ1-1, with D possibly matching TRBD1 (5 bases). The CDR3 has 15 amino acids. Germline V gives CDR1 SGDLS, CDR2 YYNGEE. V lost 0 bases and J 4 bases, leaving 13 bases between the germline ends. The CDR3 sequence is CASSVAGTGGTEAFF. The CDR3 coding sequence is TGTGCCAGCAGCGTAGCGGGGACTGGGGGCACTGAAGCTTTCTTT.

The chain couples TRBV6-2 or TRBV6-3 to TRBJ2-2, with 7 bases that match TRBD1. This CDR3 spans 16 amino acids. J lost 3 bases, V lost 4 bases, and 8 bases had no gene match. Germline values: CDR1 MNHEY, CDR2 SVGEGT. The CDR3, as DNA: TGTGCCAGCAGTTTGATAGACAGGGTGGACACCGGGGAGCTGTTTTTT. It codes for CASSLIDRVDTGELFF.

This chain links TRBV6-1 with TRBJ2-7; TRBD1 matches at 8 bases. Germline loops: CDR1 MNHNS, CDR2 SASEGT. The CDR3 extends over 15 amino acids. The J segment lost 6 bases and the V segment lost 3 bases, leaving 10 bases of the junction unmatched. CDR3 DNA sequence: TGTGCCAGCAGTGACCCCGGACAGGGAGGTAGCGAGCAGTACTTC. It is translated as CASSDPGQGGSEQYF.

The J gene is TRBJ1-4, the V gene TRBV7-9; D remains ambiguous. V was cut by 8 bases and J by 5 bases, with 12 bases left in between. CDR3 length equals 13 residues. Germline-derived CDR1 and CDR2 are SEHNR and FQNEAQ (reference sequence). The CDR3 DNA sequence: TGTGCCAGCCACGGGCACAACAATGAAAAACTGTTTTTT. Translation gives CASHGHNNEKLFF.

Written as DNA, the CDR3 is TGTGCCAGCAGTTACTCGGGAGCGGGTGCCTACAATGAGCAGTTCTTC. It codes for CASSYSGAGAYNEQFF. The J gene is TRBJ2-1, the V gene TRBV6-2 or TRBV6-3, with D maybe TRBD2 (6 bases). Germline assignment: CDR1 MNHEY and CDR2 SVGEGT. Trimming removed 0 bases from V and 2 bases from J, with 11 bases in between. This CDR3 contains 16 residues.

The rearrangement joins TRBV7-9 to TRBJ1-4; D is ambiguous. The V and J ends lost 2 bases and 8 bases respectively, with 9 bases between them. The CDR3 has 13 residues. The germline CDR1 and CDR2 sequences are SEHNR and FQNEAQ (reference sequence). The CDR3 DNA reads TGTGCCAGCAGCTTACCGCTTTCGGAAAAACTGTTTTTT. This translates into CASSLPLSEKLFF.

V is TRBV11-2 and J is TRBJ1-4; D not resolved. Between the trimmed V and J ends, which lost 6 bases and 4 bases, there was a span of 3 bases. Germline assignment: CDR1 SGHAT and CDR2 FQNNGV. The CDR3 spans 11 residues. In DNA, the CDR3 is TGTGCCAGCAGGCATAATGAAAAACTGTTTTTT. Its translation: CASRHNEKLFF.

This sequence joins TRBV5-1 and TRBJ1-1; TRBD1 agrees at 9 bases. The germline CDR1 and CDR2 sequences are SGHRS and YFSETQ. J gave up 10 bases and V 3 bases, and 10 bases lay outside the gene matches. The CDR3 runs 14 residues. In DNA form, the CDR3 reads TGCGCCAGCAGCTCAAACAGGGGGCCTATGGGAGCTTTCTTT. Translated, it gives CASSSNRGPMGAFF.

This chain connects TRBV19 to TRBJ1-1; no reliable D call. Germline values: CDR1 LNHDA, CDR2 SQIVND (reference sequence). Trimming removed 4 bases at V and 1 base at J, with 13 bases between. This CDR3 has 15 amino acids. CDR3 DNA sequence: TGTGCCAGTAGTAGTCCCCGGGCAGCGAACACTGAAGCTTTCTTT. Encoded protein: CASSSPRAANTEAFF.

The chain has TRBV2 and TRBJ1-1; no clear D. Trimming left V 6 bases short and J 0 bases short, with 14 bases between. CDR3 length equals 15 residues. The germline gives CDR1 SNHLY, CDR2 FYNNEI. The CDR3 coding sequence is TGTGCCAGCAGGAGGCGGGGAGGAATGAACACTGAAGCTTTCTTT. It codes for CASRRRGGMNTEAFF.

The rearrangement joins TRBV2 to TRBJ1-6, with 8 bases that match TRBD1. V lost 8 bases to trimming and J lost 7 bases; unmatched junction nucleotides: 4. In germline, CDR1 is SNHLY, CDR2 FYNNEI. This CDR3 is built from 13 residues. The CDR3 sequence: CASHRQGNSPLHF. The CDR3 bases are TGTGCCAGCCATCGACAGGGGAATTCACCCCTCCACTTT. Filled out from reference TRBV2 and TRBJ1-6, the complete variable domain reads EPEVTQTPSHQVTQMGQEVILRCVPISNHLYFYWYRQILGQKVEFLVSFYNNEISEKSEIFDDQFSVERPDGSNFTLKIRSTKLEDSAMYFCASHRQGNSPLHFGNGTRLTVT.

V is TRBV5-1 and J is TRBJ2-3, with 7 bases identical to TRBD2. Germline V lookup: CDR1 SGHRS, CDR2 YFSETQ. With 5 bases clipped from V and 4 bases from J, the junction kept 7 bases outside the gene matches. CDR3 length: 14 amino acids. The CDR3 here is CASRIAGGSDTQYF. The CDR3 DNA reads TGCGCCAGCAGGATAGCGGGTGGGTCAGATACGCAGTATTTT.